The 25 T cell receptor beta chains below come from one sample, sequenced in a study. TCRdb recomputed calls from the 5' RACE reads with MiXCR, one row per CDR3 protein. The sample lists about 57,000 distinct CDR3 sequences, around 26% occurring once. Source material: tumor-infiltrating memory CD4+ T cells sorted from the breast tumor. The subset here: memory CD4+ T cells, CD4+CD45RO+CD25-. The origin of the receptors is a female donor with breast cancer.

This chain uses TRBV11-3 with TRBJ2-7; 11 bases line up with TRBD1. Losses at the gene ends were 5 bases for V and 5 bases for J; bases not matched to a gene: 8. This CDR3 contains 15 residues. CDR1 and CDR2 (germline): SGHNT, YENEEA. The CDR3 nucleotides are TGTGCCAGCAGCCCCGGACAGGGGGCTACCCACGAGCAGTACTTC. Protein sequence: CASSPGQGATHEQYF.

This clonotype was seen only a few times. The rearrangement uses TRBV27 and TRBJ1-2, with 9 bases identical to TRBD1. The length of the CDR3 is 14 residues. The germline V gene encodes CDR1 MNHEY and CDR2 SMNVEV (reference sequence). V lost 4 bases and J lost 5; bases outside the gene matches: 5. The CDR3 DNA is TGTGCCAGCAGTTCAGGGGACAGGGTATATGGCTACACCTTC. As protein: CASSSGDRVYGYTF.

The CDR3, as DNA: TGCGCCAGCAGCCTAAGGGAGGGTGGCTACGAGCAGTACTTC. This encodes CASSLREGGYEQYF. The V call is TRBV4-1, the J call TRBJ2-7, with TRBD2 identical over 7 bases. The CDR3 runs 14 residues. With 4 bases clipped from V and 3 bases from J, the junction kept 6 bases outside the gene matches. Looked up from germline, CDR1 is MGHRA and CDR2 is YSYEKL.

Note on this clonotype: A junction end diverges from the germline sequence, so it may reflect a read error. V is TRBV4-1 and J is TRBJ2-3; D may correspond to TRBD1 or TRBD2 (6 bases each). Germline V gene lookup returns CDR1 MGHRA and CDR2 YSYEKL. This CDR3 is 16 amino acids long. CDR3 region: CARSPRLGGITDTQYF. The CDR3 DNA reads TGCGCCCGCAGCCCTCGACTAGGGGGTATCACAGATACGCAGTATTTT.

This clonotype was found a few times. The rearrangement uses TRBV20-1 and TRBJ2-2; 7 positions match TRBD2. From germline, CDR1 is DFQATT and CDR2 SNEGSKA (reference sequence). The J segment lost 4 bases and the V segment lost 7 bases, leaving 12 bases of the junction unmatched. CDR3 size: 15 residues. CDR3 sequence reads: CSVPRTRGVTGELFF. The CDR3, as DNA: TGCAGTGTGCCCAGGACTAGGGGTGTCACCGGGGAGCTGTTTTTT.

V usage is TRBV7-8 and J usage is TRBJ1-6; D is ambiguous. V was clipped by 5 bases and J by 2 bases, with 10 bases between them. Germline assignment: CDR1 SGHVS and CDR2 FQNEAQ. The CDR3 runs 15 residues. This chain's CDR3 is CASSRTGPYNSPLHF. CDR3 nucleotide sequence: TGTGCCAGCAGCCGAACGGGTCCCTATAATTCACCCCTCCACTTT.

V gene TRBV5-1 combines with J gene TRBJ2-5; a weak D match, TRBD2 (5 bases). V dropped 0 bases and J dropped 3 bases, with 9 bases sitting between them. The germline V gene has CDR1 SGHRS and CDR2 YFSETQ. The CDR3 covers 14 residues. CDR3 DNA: TGCGCCAGCAGCTTGGCTGGGAGTGAAGAGACCCAGTACTTC. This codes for CASSLAGSEETQYF.

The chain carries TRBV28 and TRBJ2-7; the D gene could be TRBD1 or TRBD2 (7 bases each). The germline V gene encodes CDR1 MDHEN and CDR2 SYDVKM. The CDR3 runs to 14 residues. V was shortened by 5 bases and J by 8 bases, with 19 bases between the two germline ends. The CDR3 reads CASSPPGRGRKQYF. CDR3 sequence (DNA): TGTGCCAGCAGTCCCCCGGGGAGGGGGCGGAAGCAGTACTTC.

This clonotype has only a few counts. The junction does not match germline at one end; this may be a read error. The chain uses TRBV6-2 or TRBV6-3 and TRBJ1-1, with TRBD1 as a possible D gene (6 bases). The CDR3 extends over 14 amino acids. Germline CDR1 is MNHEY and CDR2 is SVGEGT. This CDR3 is CTSSKGGVNTEAFF. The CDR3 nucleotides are TGTACCAGCAGCAAGGGGGGAGTGAACACTGAAGCTTTCTTT.

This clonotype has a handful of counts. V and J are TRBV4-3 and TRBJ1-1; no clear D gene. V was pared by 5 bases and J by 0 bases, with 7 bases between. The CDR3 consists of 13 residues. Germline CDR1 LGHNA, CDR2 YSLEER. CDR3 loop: CASSSDLNTEAFF. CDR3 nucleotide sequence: TGCGCCAGCAGCTCTGATTTGAACACTGAAGCTTTCTTT.

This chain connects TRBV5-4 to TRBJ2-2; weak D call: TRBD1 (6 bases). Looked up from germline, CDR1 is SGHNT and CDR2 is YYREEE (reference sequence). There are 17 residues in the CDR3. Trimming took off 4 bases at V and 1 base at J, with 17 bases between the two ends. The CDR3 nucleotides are TGTGCCAGCAGCCCGACCAGGGGCGCAGTGAACACCGGGGAGCTGTTTTTT. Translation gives CASSPTRGAVNTGELFF. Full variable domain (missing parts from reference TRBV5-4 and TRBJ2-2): ETGVTQSPTHLIKTRGQQVTLRCSSQSGHNTVSWYQQALGQGPQFIFQYYREEENGRGNFPPRFSGLQFPNYSSELNVNALELDDSALYLCASSPTRGAVNTGELFFGEGSRLTVL.

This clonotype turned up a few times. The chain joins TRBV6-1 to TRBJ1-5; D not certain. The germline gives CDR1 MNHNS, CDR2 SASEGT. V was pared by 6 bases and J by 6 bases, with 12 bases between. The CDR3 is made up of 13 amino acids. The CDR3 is CASRDLNSQPQHF. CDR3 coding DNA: TGTGCCAGCAGGGACCTCAATTCTCAGCCCCAGCATTTT.

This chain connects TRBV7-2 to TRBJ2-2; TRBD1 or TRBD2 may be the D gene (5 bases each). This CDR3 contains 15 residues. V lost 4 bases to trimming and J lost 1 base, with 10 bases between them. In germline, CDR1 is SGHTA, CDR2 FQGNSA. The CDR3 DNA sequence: TGTGCCAGCAGCTCCGGGACGGTGAACACCGGGGAGCTGTTTTTT. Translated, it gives CASSSGTVNTGELFF.

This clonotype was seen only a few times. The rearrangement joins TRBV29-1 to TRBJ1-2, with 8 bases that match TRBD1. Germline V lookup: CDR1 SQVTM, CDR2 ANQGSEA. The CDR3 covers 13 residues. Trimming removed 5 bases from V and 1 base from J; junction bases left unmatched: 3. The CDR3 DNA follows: TGCAGCGTTACGACAGGGGTTAACTATGGCTACACCTTC. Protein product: CSVTTGVNYGYTF.

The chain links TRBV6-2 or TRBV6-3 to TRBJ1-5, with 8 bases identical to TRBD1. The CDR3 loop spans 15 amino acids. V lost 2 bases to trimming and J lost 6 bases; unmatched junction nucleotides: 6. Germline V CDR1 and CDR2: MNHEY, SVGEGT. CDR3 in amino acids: CASSYLGQGAQPQHF. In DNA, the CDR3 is TGTGCCAGCAGTTACCTTGGCCAGGGGGCTCAGCCCCAGCATTTT.

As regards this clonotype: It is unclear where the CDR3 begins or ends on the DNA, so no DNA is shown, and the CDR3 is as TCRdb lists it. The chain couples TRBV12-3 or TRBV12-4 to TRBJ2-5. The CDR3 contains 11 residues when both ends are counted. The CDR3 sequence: CASSFLETQYF.

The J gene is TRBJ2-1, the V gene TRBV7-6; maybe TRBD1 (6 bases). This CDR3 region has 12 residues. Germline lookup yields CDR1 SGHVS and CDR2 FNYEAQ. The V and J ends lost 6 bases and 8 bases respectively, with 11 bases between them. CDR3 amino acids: CASRGQGDEQFF. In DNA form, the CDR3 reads TGTGCCAGCAGGGGACAAGGAGATGAGCAGTTCTTC.

CDR3 nucleotide sequence: TGCAGCGTTGCGGTAAAGGATCCCAATTCACCCCTCCACTTT. As protein: CSVAVKDPNSPLHF. The chain has TRBV29-1 and TRBJ1-6, with D uncertain. The CDR3 contains 14 residues. V was cut by 4 bases and J by 7 bases, with 14 bases left in between. The germline CDR1 and CDR2 sequences are SQVTM and ANQGSEA.

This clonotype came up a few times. In nucleotides, the CDR3 is TGTGCCAGCAGCTTAGCTGATAACACCGGGGAGCTGTTTTTT. It yields the protein CASSLADNTGELFF. This sequence joins TRBV7-9 and TRBJ2-2; D unclear. This CDR3 has 14 residues. The germline gives CDR1 SEHNR, CDR2 FQNEAQ (reference sequence). V shed 0 bases and J shed 2 bases, with 4 bases lying between them.

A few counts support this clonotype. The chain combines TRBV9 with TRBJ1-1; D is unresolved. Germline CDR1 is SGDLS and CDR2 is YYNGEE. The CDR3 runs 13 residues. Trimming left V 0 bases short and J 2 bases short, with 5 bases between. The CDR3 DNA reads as TGTGCCAGCAGCGTAGGGGCCAACACTGAAGCTTTCTTT. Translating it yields CASSVGANTEAFF.

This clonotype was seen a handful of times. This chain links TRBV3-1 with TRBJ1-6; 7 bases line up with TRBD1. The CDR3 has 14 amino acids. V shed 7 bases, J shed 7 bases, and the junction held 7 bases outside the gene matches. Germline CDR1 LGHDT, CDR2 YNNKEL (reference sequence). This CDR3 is CASTLRDSNSPLHF. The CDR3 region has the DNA TGTGCCAGCACCCTAAGGGACAGCAATTCACCCCTCCACTTT.

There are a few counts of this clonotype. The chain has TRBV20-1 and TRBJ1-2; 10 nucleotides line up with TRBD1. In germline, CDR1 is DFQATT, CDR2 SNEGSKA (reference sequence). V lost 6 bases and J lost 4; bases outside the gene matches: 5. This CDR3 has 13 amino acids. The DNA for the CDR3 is TGCAGTGCGAGGACAGGGGGAAGCTATGGCTACACCTTC. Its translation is CSARTGGSYGYTF.

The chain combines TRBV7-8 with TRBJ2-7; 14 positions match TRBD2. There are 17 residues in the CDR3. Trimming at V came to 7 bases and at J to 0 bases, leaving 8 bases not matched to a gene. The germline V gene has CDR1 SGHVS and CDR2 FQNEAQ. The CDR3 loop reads CASTPGLAGGSSYEQYF. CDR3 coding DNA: TGTGCCAGCACCCCTGGACTAGCGGGAGGTAGCTCCTACGAGCAGTACTTC. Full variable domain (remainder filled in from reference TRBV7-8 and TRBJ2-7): GAGVSQSPRYKVAKRGQDVALRCDPISGHVSLFWYQQALGQGPEFLTYFQNEAQLDKSGLPSDRFFAERPEGSVSTLKIQRTQQEDSAVYLCASTPGLAGGSSYEQYFGPGTRLTVT.

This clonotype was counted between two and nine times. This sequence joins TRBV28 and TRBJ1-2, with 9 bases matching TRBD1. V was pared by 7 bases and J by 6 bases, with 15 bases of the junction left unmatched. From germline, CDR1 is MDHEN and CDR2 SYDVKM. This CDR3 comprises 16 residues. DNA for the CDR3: TGTGCCAGCATGGTCGGCGGGGACAGGGTGTCTCATGGCTACACCTTC. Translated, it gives CASMVGGDRVSHGYTF.

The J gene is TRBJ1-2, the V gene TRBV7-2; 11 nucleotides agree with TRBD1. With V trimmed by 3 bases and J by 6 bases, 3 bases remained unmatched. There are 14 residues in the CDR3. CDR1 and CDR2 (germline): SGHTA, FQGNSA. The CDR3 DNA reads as TGTGCCAGCAGCTTGGACAGGGGGCTAAATGGCTACACCTTC. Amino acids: CASSLDRGLNGYTF. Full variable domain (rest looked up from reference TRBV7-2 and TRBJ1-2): GAGVSQSPSNKVTEKGKDVELRCDPISGHTALYWYRQSLGQGLEFLIYFQGNSAPDKSGLPSDRFSAERTGGSVSTLTIQRTQQEDSAVYLCASSLDRGLNGYTFGSGTRLTVV.